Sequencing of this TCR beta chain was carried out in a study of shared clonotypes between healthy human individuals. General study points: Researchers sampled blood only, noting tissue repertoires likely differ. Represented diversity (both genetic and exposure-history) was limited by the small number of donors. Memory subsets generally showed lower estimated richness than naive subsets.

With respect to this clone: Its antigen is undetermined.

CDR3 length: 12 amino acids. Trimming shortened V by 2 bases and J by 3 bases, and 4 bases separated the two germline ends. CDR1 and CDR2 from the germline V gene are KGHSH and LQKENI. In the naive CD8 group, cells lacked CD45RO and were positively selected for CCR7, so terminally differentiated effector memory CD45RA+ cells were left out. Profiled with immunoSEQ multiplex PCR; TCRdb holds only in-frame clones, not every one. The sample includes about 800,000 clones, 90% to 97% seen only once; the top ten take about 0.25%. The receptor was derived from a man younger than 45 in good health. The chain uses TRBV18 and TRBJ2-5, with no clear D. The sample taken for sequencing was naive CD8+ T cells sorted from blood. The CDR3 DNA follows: TGTGCCAGCTCACCAGCGGAAGAGACCCAGTACTTC. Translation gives CASSPAEETQYF. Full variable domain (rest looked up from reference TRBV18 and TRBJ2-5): NAGVMQNPRHLVRRRGQEARLRCSPMKGHSHVYWYRQLPEEGLKFMVYLQKENIIDESGMPKERFSAEFPKEGPSILRIQQVVRGDSAAYFCASSPAEETQYFGPGTRLLVL.